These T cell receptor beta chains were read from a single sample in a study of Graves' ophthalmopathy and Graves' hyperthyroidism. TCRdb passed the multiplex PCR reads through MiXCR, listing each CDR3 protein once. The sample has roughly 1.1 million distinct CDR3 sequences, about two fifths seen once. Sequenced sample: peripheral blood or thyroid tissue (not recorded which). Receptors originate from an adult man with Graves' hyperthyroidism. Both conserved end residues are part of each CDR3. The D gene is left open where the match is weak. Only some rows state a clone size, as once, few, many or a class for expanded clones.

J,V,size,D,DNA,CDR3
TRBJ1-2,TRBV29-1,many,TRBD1,TGCAGCGTTGAAGGTGACAGGGTCTATGGCTACACCTTC,CSVEGDRVYGYTF
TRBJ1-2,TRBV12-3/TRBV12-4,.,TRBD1,TGTGCCAGCAGTCCGCGATCGACCGGGACAGCAGCTAACTATGGCTACACCTTC,CASSPRSTGTAANYGYTF
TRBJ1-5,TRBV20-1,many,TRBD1,TGCAGTGTTAGGGGGCAGGTCAATCAGCCCCAGCATTTT,CSVRGQVNQPQHF
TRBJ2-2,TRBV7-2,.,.,TGTGCCAGCAGCTTCGCTGTGGCCGGGGAGCTGTTTTTT,CASSFAVAGELFF
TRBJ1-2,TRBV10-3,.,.,TGTGCCATCAGTCCGGGTAGGGAAGCTGGCTACACCTTC,CAISPGREAGYTF
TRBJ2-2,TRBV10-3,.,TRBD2,TGTGCCATCAGTGGGTCGTCGGGACTAGCGAGCACCGGGGAGCTGTTTTTT,CAISGSSGLASTGELFF
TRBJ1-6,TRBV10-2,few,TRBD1,TGTGCCAGCAGCCACAGAGGGGGCTGGAATTCACCCCTCCACTTT,CASSHRGGWNSPLHF
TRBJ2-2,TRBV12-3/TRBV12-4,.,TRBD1,TGTGCCAGCAGGAGGACAGGGTACACCGGGGAGTTGTTTTTT,CASRRTGYTGELFF
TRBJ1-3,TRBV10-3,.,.,TGTGCCATCACCTCGGGGGGCTCTGGAAACACCATATATTTT,CAITSGGSGNTIYF
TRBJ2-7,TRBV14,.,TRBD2,TGTGCCAGCAGCCCGACTAGCGGAGGGGTCGAGCAGTACTTC,CASSPTSGGVEQYF
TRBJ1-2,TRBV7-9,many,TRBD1,TGTGCCAGCAGCCTATGGACCGGACAGGGGGCTTCGCATGGCTACACCTTC,CASSLWTGQGASHGYTF
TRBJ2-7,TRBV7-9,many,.,TGTGCCAGCAGCCGGACGGCGCAAGGGTACTACGAGCAGTACTTC,CASSRTAQGYYEQYF
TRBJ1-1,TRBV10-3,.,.,TGTGCCATCAGTGAGTCGGGGTCACAGGGCGGTAGTGAAGCTTTCTTT,CAISESGSQGGSEAFF